This TCR beta chain was identified during a study of cytomegalovirus exposure and HLA in healthy donors. Study observations and caveats: Serostatus for CMV was the only available immune exposure information. It emerged from a later analysis that several of the most significant clusters appeared to be linked to common viral pathogens. It was taken for granted in presence/absence analyses that sequencing depth across donors was roughly uniform. Prior analysis indicated that the majority of TCR beta V segments exhibited productivity approximately 90% or approximately 30% of the time.

As for this clone: No antigen is known for it.

Primers included in the PCR were 60 Vbeta and 13 Jbeta primers. Profiling relied on immunoSEQ multiplex PCR, and the TCRdb table lists in-frame clones only, not all of them. The sample has 130,000 to 150,000 clones; around 75% are singletons. Germline V gene lookup returns CDR1 MDHEN and CDR2 SYDVKM. With 5 bases clipped from V and 4 bases from J, the junction kept 7 bases outside the gene matches. CDR3 length equals 14 residues. The sequence was collected from a female donor in good health and CMV-seronegative. The material sequenced was PBMCs. V and J are TRBV28 and TRBJ2-7, with TRBD2 matching 8 bases. The CDR3 reads CASSPPAGAYEQYF. Here the CDR3 DNA reads TGTGCCAGCAGTCCCCCAGCGGGAGCGTACGAGCAGTACTTC.